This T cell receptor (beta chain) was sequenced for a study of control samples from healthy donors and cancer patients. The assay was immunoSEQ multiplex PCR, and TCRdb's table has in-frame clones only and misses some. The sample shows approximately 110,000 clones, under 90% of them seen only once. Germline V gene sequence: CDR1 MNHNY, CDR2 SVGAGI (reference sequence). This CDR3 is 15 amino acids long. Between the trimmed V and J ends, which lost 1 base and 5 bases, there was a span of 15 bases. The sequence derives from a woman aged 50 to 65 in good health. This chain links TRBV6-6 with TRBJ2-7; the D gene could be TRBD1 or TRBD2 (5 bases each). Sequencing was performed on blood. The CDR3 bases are TGTGCCAGCAGTTACTTGGCAGGGAGTCAGGACGAGCAGTACTTC. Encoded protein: CASSYLAGSQDEQYF.